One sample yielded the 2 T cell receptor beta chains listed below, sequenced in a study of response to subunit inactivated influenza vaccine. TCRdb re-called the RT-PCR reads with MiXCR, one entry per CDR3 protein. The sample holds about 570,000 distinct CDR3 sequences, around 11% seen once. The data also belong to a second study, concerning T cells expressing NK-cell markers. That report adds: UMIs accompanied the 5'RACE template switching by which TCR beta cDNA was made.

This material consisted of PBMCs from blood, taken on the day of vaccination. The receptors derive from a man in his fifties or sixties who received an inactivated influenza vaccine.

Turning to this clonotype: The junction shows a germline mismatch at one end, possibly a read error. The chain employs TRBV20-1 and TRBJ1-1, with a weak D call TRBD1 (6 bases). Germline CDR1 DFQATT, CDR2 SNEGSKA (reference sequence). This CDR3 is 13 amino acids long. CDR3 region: CSAAGEGNTEAFF. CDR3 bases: TGCAGTGCCGCAGGGGAGGGGAACACTGAAGCGTTCTTT.

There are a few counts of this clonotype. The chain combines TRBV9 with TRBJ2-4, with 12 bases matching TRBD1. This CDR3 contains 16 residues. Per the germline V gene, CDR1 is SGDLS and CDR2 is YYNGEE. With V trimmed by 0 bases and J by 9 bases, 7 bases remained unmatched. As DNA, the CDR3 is TGTGCCAGCAGCGTAGGGAGGGACAGGGGGCGAAGCATTCAGTACTTC. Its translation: CASSVGRDRGRSIQYF. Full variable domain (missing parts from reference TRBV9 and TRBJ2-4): DSGVTQTPKHLITATGQRVTLRCSPRSGDLSVYWYQQSLDQGLQFLIQYYNGEERAKGNILERFSAQQFPDLHSELNLSSLELGDSALYFCASSVGRDRGRSIQYFGAGTRLSVL.